The 15 T cell receptor beta chains given below trace back to one sample, sequenced in a study of T cells expressing NK-cell markers. With the 5' RACE reads reprocessed, TCRdb shows one record per CDR3 protein and no DNA. The table lists roughly 430,000 distinct CDR3 sequences, with roughly 7.2% in the top ten. The sequencing sample was made of blood T cells: a sorted CD56 or NKG2C T cell subset, CD4+ or CD8+ T cells, or bulk PBMC T cells (not recorded which). The receptors stem from a woman between 18 and 75 years old in good health.

V and J are TRBV6-5 and TRBJ2-2; TCRdb names TRBD2, which stays unverified in the absence of DNA. CDR3 length: 16 amino acids. Germline-derived CDR1 and CDR2 are MNHEY and SVGAGI. The CDR3 is CASSYSGGAYTGELFF.

V usage is TRBV6-4 and J usage is TRBJ2-3; the TCRdb D gene call, TRBD2, has no DNA to confirm it. In germline, CDR1 is MRHNA, CDR2 SNTAGT. This CDR3 comprises 16 residues. The chain's CDR3 is CASSEVGGGGTDTQYF.

The V and J genes are TRBV11-2 and TRBJ1-1; the TCRdb D gene call, TRBD1, has no DNA to confirm it. The CDR3 is 15 amino acids. Germline CDR1 SGHAT, CDR2 FQNNGV. CDR3 protein: CASSRTGGAGTEAFF.

The chain has TRBV24-1 and TRBJ2-3. Germline V gives CDR1 KGHDR, CDR2 SFDVKD. The CDR3 has 15 residues. CDR3 residues: CATSDNADGTDTQYF.

V is TRBV5-4 and J is TRBJ2-1; there is no DNA to check the TCRdb D call of TRBD2. Germline CDR1 is SGHNT and CDR2 is YYREEE (reference sequence). This CDR3 has 13 amino acids. The CDR3 is CAILAGGYNEQFF.

The chain has TRBV5-3 and TRBJ2-3; absent DNA, TCRdb's TRBD1 call cannot be checked. TRBV5-3 has ORF status, its function being uncertain. The CDR3 consists of 16 residues. CDR3 in amino acids: CASLNQPRSSTDTQYF.

The chain employs TRBV20-1 and TRBJ2-2; the TCRdb call, TRBD1, lacks DNA for checking. This CDR3 is built from 15 residues. Germline CDR1 and CDR2: DFQATT and SNEGSKA (reference sequence). CDR3 loop: CSAHMRTGLTGELFF.

CDR3 loop: CASSVEGLAGSEAFF. The rearrangement links TRBV9 to TRBJ1-1. This CDR3 contains 15 residues. Germline-derived CDR1 and CDR2 are SGDLS and YYNGEE.

The gene calls are TRBV4-3 and TRBJ1-1. Germline assignment: CDR1 LGHNA and CDR2 YSLEER. CDR3 length equals 15 residues. CDR3 residues: CASSPKTGWGTEAFF.

CDR3 sequence: CASSSGTEPTSTDTQYF. V is TRBV12-3 or TRBV12-4 and J is TRBJ2-3. The CDR3 runs to 17 residues.

The gene calls are TRBV10-3 and TRBJ2-5. The CDR3 covers 14 residues. Germline assignment: CDR1 ENHRY and CDR2 SYGVKD. This CDR3 is CAISEKTPQETQYF.

The CDR3 reads CASTSGTSGVNEQFF. This chain links TRBV19 with TRBJ2-1; no DNA is available, so the TRBD2 call from TCRdb remains unchecked. Per germline, CDR1 LNHDA and CDR2 SQIVND (reference sequence). This CDR3 region has 15 residues.

The V and J genes are TRBV12-3 or TRBV12-4 and TRBJ1-4; absent DNA, TCRdb's TRBD1 call cannot be checked. The CDR3 extends over 15 amino acids. The CDR3 here is CASSLRGYSTAKLFF.

The gene calls are TRBV7-6 and TRBJ2-7; TCRdb indicates TRBD1, and absent DNA this call remains unverified. CDR3 length: 15 amino acids. Germline loops: CDR1 SGHVS, CDR2 FNYEAQ. This CDR3 reads CASSLDSGGYYEQYF.

The V call is TRBV20-1, the J call TRBJ1-2; TCRdb's D call, TRBD1, is unchecked because there is no DNA. This CDR3 has 12 amino acids. Looked up from germline, CDR1 is DFQATT and CDR2 is SNEGSKA (reference sequence). CDR3 residues: CSAEPGQMSYTF.